This T cell receptor beta chain was recovered during a study of technical replicates of blood from several donors. The data were produced by immunoSEQ multiplex PCR, yet TCRdb's version contains in-frame clones alone and is incomplete. The top ten clones hold roughly 0.19% of a sample with about 94,000 clones, roughly 96% of them seen once. The V gene lost 5 bases and the J gene lost 3 bases, with 7 bases spanning the gap. Germline CDR1 and CDR2: LNHDA and SQIVND (reference sequence). The CDR3 consists of 12 residues. The sequenced sample was T cells isolated from PBMCs. The clonotype comes from a human donor in good health. This chain connects TRBV19 to TRBJ2-5, with D hard to call. The CDR3 bases are TGTGCCAGTAGTGCACTTGAAGAGACCCAGTACTTC. This sequence encodes CASSALEETQYF. Filled out from reference TRBV19 and TRBJ2-5, the complete variable domain reads DGGITQSPKYLFRKEGQNVTLSCEQNLNHDAMYWYRQDPGQGLRLIYYSQIVNDFQKGDIAEGYSVSREKKESFPLTVTSAQKNPTAFYLCASSALEETQYFGPGTRLLVL.